This TCR beta chain was obtained from a study of Graves' ophthalmopathy and Graves' hyperthyroidism. V was cut by 6 bases and J by 7 bases, with 20 bases left in between. The CDR3 contains 15 residues. The V gene's germline CDR1 is SGHVS and CDR2 FQNEAQ. Scientists amplified the TCR beta CDR3 regions from RNA transcripts. In the first round, RT-PCR was carried out with HTBI primers, and a multiplex PCR formed the second round. TCRdb re-called the multiplex PCR reads through MiXCR, storing one row per CDR3 protein. The sample yields 500,000 to 800,000 distinct CDR3 sequences, about two fifths seen once.

The genes are TRBV7-8 and TRBJ2-3; TRBD2 might be the D (7 bases). The material sequenced was peripheral blood. This receptor was identified in an adult man with Graves' ophthalmopathy. DNA for the CDR3: TGTGCCAGCAGTGACCGAGGGGGGGCAGGATATACGCAGTATTTT. As protein: CASSDRGGAGYTQYF.